The clone carrying this T cell receptor beta chain was detected ten times or more. The data belong to a study of patients and donors after allogeneic stem cell transplantation. J lost 4 bases, V lost 1 base, and 10 bases had no gene match. The V gene's germline CDR1 is SGHVS and CDR2 FQNEAQ. This CDR3 is 17 amino acids long. TCRdb analysed the RT-PCR reads with MiXCR anew, one entry per CDR3 protein. The top ten clones hold roughly 7% of a sample with hundreds of thousands of distinct CDR3 sequences, around 16% of them seen once. This chain links TRBV7-8 with TRBJ2-1, with 7 positions matching TRBD2. The sequenced sample was blood, either unsorted or a sorted T cell fraction (not recorded which). The TCR comes from a human donor who was either an allogeneic HSCT recipient or a stem cell or donor lymphocyte infusion donor (not recorded which). It is not recorded whose cells these are; they may come from a transplant donor. The CDR3 nucleotides read TGTGCCAGCAGCTTAGGGGGCGGCGGGAGTAGGTACAATGAGCAGTTCTTC. It specifies CASSLGGGGSRYNEQFF.